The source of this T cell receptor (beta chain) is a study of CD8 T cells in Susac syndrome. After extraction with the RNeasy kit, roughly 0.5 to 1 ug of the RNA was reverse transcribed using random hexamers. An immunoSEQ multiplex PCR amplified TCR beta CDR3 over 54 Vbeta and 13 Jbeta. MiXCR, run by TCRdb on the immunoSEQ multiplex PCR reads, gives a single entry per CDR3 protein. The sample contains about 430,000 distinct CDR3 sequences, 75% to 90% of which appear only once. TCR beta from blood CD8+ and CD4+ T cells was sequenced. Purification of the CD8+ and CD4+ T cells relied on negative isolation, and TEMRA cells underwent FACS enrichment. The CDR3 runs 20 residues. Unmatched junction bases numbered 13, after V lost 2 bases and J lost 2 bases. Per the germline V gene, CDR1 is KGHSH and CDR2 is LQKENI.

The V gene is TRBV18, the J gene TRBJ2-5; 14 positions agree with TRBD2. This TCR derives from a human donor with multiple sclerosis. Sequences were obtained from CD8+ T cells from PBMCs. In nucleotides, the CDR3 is TGTGCCAGCTCACCAGACCGTCTGGGACTAGCGGGAGTCTGGCAAGAGACCCAGTACTTC. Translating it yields CASSPDRLGLAGVWQETQYF.